Presented here are 18 T cell receptor beta chains from one specimen sequenced in a study of OX40 agonist ivuxolimab in advanced cancers. Assay used: immunoSEQ multiplex PCR; TCRdb lists only in-frame clones, some missing. The sample includes 90,000 to 100,000 clones, nearly 90% of them seen just once. Specimen: CD4+ or CD8+ T cells sorted from blood, collected in a trial of the OX40 agonist ivuxolimab. The receptors here all came from an adult with an advanced solid tumor such as melanoma, head and neck, liver or kidney cancer.

The V call is TRBV6-1, the J call TRBJ1-2; a possible D gene is TRBD1 (5 bases). CDR3 size: 15 residues. Germline V gene lookup returns CDR1 MNHNS and CDR2 SASEGT. Trimming cost V 11 bases and J 0 bases, with 19 bases left between them. The CDR3, as DNA: TGTGCCGTACCTCTGACGGGGCCAGCTAACTATGGCTACACCTTC. Protein: CAVPLTGPANYGYTF.

The chain links TRBV19 to TRBJ2-2, with 14 bases that match TRBD2. The CDR3 length is 17 residues. The J segment lost 1 base and the V segment lost 6 bases, leaving 4 bases of the junction unmatched. Germline values: CDR1 LNHDA, CDR2 SQIVND (reference sequence). The CDR3 coding sequence is TGTGCCAGTAGCAAGGGGACTAGCGGGAGGAACACCGGGGAGCTGTTTTTT. Residues: CASSKGTSGRNTGELFF.

This chain joins TRBV29-1 and TRBJ2-2, with D possibly being TRBD2 (7 bases). Germline CDR1 and CDR2: SQVTM and ANQGSEA. V shed 6 bases and J shed 3 bases, with 17 bases lying between them. This CDR3 spans 15 amino acids. CDR3 in DNA: TGCAGCGTCATAGGGGGGGCGCAGGACACCGGGGAGCTGTTTTTT. Encoded protein: CSVIGGAQDTGELFF.

The chain has TRBV28 and TRBJ2-3; D remains ambiguous. Germline V CDR1 and CDR2: MDHEN, SYDVKM. Trimming pared 7 bases from V and 0 bases from J, leaving 8 bases between. This CDR3 is 13 amino acids long. CDR3 residues: CASMERSTDTQYF. The DNA for the CDR3 is TGTGCCAGCATGGAGAGGAGCACAGATACGCAGTATTTT.

V and J are TRBV4-1 and TRBJ1-1; D gene uncertain. The CDR3 length is 15 residues. Trimming took off 2 bases at V and 1 base at J, with 11 bases between the two ends. Germline V gene sequence: CDR1 MGHRA, CDR2 YSYEKL. CDR3 amino acids: CASSQPREPNTEAFF. The CDR3 nucleotides read TGCGCCAGCAGCCAACCCCGAGAGCCGAACACTGAAGCTTTCTTT.

The CDR3 loop is CASSYLPSGNTIYF. In DNA, the CDR3 is TGTGCCAGCAGTTATTTGCCCTCTGGAAACACCATATATTTT. The V gene is TRBV7-9, the J gene TRBJ1-3; no definite D call. This CDR3 contains 14 residues. Trimming stripped 6 bases from V and 0 bases from J, with 9 bases between. The germline CDR1 and CDR2 sequences are SEHNR and FQNEAQ (reference sequence).

The rearrangement links TRBV4-2 to TRBJ2-1, with 7 bases matching TRBD2. The ends lost 0 bases at V and 2 bases at J; junction bases unmatched: 7. In germline, CDR1 is LGHNA, CDR2 YNFKEQ. This CDR3 region has 17 residues. CDR3 region: CASSQDVRAGPYNEQFF. CDR3 in DNA: TGTGCCAGCAGCCAAGATGTTCGAGCGGGACCCTACAATGAGCAGTTCTTC.

This clone has more than one count but fewer than ten. The chain joins TRBV6-1 to TRBJ1-5; tentatively, D is TRBD1 (5 bases). CDR3 size: 14 residues. Trimming removed 6 bases from V and 3 bases from J, with 12 bases in between. Germline V gene data show CDR1 as MNHNS and CDR2 as SASEGT. The CDR3 DNA follows: TGTGCCAGCAGCCGCAGGGTGGCCAATCAGCCCCAGCATTTT. Translated, it gives CASSRRVANQPQHF.

The chain links TRBV19 to TRBJ2-2; TRBD1 agrees at 9 bases. The ends lost 9 bases at V and 5 bases at J; junction bases unmatched: 7. Germline V gene data show CDR1 as LNHDA and CDR2 as SQIVND (reference sequence). The CDR3 consists of 14 residues. The CDR3 sequence is CASRGTGRTGELFF. CDR3 in DNA: TGTGCCAGCCGTGGGACAGGGCGGACCGGGGAGCTGTTTTTT. Full variable domain (outside the CDR3, taken from reference TRBV19 and TRBJ2-2): DGGITQSPKYLFRKEGQNVTLSCEQNLNHDAMYWYRQDPGQGLRLIYYSQIVNDFQKGDIAEGYSVSREKKESFPLTVTSAQKNPTAFYLCASRGTGRTGELFFGEGSRLTVL.

This clone was found once. The chain recombines TRBV7-9 with TRBJ2-6; the D gene is possibly TRBD1 (5 bases). Germline-derived CDR1 and CDR2 are SEHNR and FQNEAQ (reference sequence). The CDR3 sequence is 17 residues long. V was clipped by 3 bases and J by 0 bases, with 12 bases between them. The CDR3 nucleotides are TGTGCCAGCAGCTTCCTGCAGGGAATCTCTGGGGCCAACGTCCTGACTTTC. Translated: CASSFLQGISGANVLTF.

The chain uses TRBV6-6 and TRBJ1-2; D gene uncertain. This CDR3 region has 11 residues. Per germline, CDR1 MNHNY and CDR2 SVGAGI (reference sequence). Trimming stripped 2 bases from V and 10 bases from J, with 8 bases between. The CDR3 nucleotides are TGTGCCAGCAGTTACCCATCAGACTACACCTTC. It yields the protein CASSYPSDYTF.

The rearrangement uses TRBV4-1 and TRBJ1-4, with unresolved D. V lost 0 bases and J lost 4, with 12 bases in between. Looked up from germline, CDR1 is MGHRA and CDR2 is YSYEKL. The CDR3 has 16 amino acids. The chain's CDR3 is CASSQDVQIFNEKLFF. The CDR3 nucleotides read TGCGCCAGCAGCCAAGATGTGCAGATCTTTAATGAAAAACTGTTTTTT.

The chain is built from TRBV7-9 and TRBJ2-5; 12 positions match TRBD1. J was trimmed by 4 bases and V by 3 bases; bases with no gene match: 9. The CDR3 is 17 residues long. CDR1 and CDR2 from the germline V gene are SEHNR and FQNEAQ (reference sequence). The CDR3 coding sequence is TGTGCCAGCAGCTTGGGCTTCGGGACAGGGGGCGCAGAGACCCAGTACTTC. It is translated as CASSLGFGTGGAETQYF. The variable domain in full, with the rest retrieved from reference TRBV7-9 and TRBJ2-5, is DTGVSQNPRHKITKRGQNVTFRCDPISEHNRLYWYRQTLGQGPEFLTYFQNEAQLEKSRLLSDRFSAERPKGSFSTLEIQRTEQGDSAMYLCASSLGFGTGGAETQYFGPGTRLLVL.

J is TRBJ1-2 and V is TRBV6-4; no reliable D call. Deletions cut 4 bases from V and 7 bases from J, with 16 bases between. CDR1 is MRHNA, CDR2 SNTAGT, per germline. The CDR3 has 14 residues. In nucleotides, the CDR3 is TGTGCCAGCAGTGTTACCTTCAACGTCGGTGGCTACACCTTC. Protein: CASSVTFNVGGYTF.

This chain links TRBV28 with TRBJ1-1; D ambiguous. The CDR3 loop spans 14 amino acids. Germline CDR1 reads MDHEN; CDR2 reads SYDVKM. V lost 6 bases and J lost 1, with 12 bases in between. The CDR3 DNA is TGTGCCAGCAGAGATCCCGGGCGGAACACTGAAGCTTTCTTT. Protein: CASRDPGRNTEAFF.

The V call is TRBV5-1, the J call TRBJ2-2, with 7 bases matching TRBD2. Per germline, CDR1 SGHRS and CDR2 YFSETQ. This CDR3 region has 16 residues. V was pared by 4 bases and J by 3 bases, with 9 bases of the junction left unmatched. CDR3 nucleotides: TGCGCCAGCAGCCCTATGGGAGGGATGGACACCGGGGAGCTGTTTTTT. It codes for CASSPMGGMDTGELFF. The full variable domain, in which reference TRBV5-1 and TRBJ2-2 provide the parts outside the CDR3, is KAGVTQTPRYLIKTRGQQVTLSCSPISGHRSVSWYQQTPGQGLQFLFEYFSETQRNKGNFPGRFSGRQFSNSRSEMNVSTLELGDSALYLCASSPMGGMDTGELFFGEGSRLTVL.

The CDR3 DNA sequence: TGTGCCAGCAGCGGGGCCTTGGGACAGAGTAATTCACCCCTCCACTTT. It specifies CASSGALGQSNSPLHF. The chain links TRBV2 to TRBJ1-6; 7 bases are shared with TRBD1. J gave up 6 bases and V 6 bases, and 11 bases lay outside the gene matches. The CDR3 totals 16 residues. Germline-derived CDR1 and CDR2 are SNHLY and FYNNEI.

The chain joins TRBV25-1 to TRBJ1-4; no clear D gene. Germline lookup yields CDR1 MGHDK and CDR2 SYGVNS. V was clipped by 4 bases and J by 5 bases, with 11 bases between them. CDR3 length: 14 amino acids. CDR3 coding DNA: TGTGCCAGCAGTGCCGGACGGAAAAATGAAAAACTGTTTTTT. It codes for CASSAGRKNEKLFF.